This T cell receptor (beta chain) was sequenced in a study of technical replicates of blood from four donors. Libraries were prepared by immunoSEQ multiplex PCR; TCRdb keeps only in-frame clonotypes and omits some of them. Here the sample spans around 80,000 clones, about nine tenths being singletons. The material sequenced was T cells isolated from PBMCs. The clonotype originates from a human donor in good health.

The CDR3, as DNA: TGTGCCTGGAGTGTAGCGAGCAATCAGCCCCAGCATTTT. It is translated as CAWSVASNQPQHF. The rearrangement uses TRBV30 and TRBJ1-5; no clear D gene. CDR1 is GTSNPN and CDR2 is SVGIG in the germline V gene (reference sequence). The CDR3 loop spans 13 amino acids. V lost 0 bases to trimming and J lost 1 base, with 4 bases between them. Complete variable domain (other parts from reference TRBV30 and TRBJ1-5): SQTIHQWPATLVQPVGSPLSLECTVEGTSNPNLYWYRQAAGRGLQLLFYSVGIGQISSEVPQNLSASRPQDRQFILSSKKLLLSDSGFYLCAWSVASNQPQHFGDGTRLSIL.